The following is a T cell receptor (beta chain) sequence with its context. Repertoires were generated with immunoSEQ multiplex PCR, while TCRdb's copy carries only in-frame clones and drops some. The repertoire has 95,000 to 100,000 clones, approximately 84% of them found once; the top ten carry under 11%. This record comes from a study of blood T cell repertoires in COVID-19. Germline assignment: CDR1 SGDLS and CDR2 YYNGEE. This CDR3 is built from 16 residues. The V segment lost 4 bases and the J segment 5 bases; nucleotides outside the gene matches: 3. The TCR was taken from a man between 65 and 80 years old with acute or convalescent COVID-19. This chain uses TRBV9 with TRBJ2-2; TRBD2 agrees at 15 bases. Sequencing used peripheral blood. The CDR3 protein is CASSRTSGGATGELFF. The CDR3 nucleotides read TGTGCCAGCAGCCGGACTAGCGGGGGGGCAACCGGGGAGCTGTTTTTT.